The 13 T cell receptor beta chains reported below all come from one sample, sequenced in a study of blood T cell repertoires in COVID-19. Measured with immunoSEQ multiplex PCR; TCRdb has only the in-frame clones, and not every one. The sample lists fewer than 350,000 clones; more than 75% were seen once. The specimen sequenced was peripheral blood. The receptors derive from a woman in her twenties or thirties who had recovered from COVID-19.

The chain links TRBV5-1 to TRBJ2-7; TRBD1 might be the D (6 bases). Germline loops: CDR1 SGHRS, CDR2 YFSETQ. The CDR3 length is 16 residues. Trimming pared 4 bases from V and 2 bases from J, leaving 19 bases between. CDR3 sequence reads: CASSGQGGTGPYEQYF. The CDR3 DNA sequence: TGCGCCAGCAGCGGTCAGGGCGGAACAGGGCCCTACGAGCAGTACTTC.

The V and J genes are TRBV11-2 and TRBJ1-3, with 9 bases matching TRBD1. The CDR3 extends over 18 amino acids. Looked up from germline, CDR1 is SGHAT and CDR2 is FQNNGV. The ends lost 5 bases at V and 0 bases at J; junction bases unmatched: 11. This CDR3 reads CASSQRPGTGSSGNTIYF. CDR3 bases: TGTGCCAGCAGCCAACGTCCCGGGACAGGGAGCTCTGGAAACACCATATATTTT. Full variable domain (remainder filled in from reference TRBV11-2 and TRBJ1-3): EAGVAQSPRYKIIEKRQSVAFWCNPISGHATLYWYQQILGQGPKLLIQFQNNGVVDDSQLPKDRFSAERLKGVDSTLKIQPAKLEDSAVYLCASSQRPGTGSSGNTIYFGEGSWLTVV.

Here the CDR3 DNA reads TGTGCCAGCATCGGTACTAGCGGGGGGCCGGCGAACTACAATGAGCAGTTCTTC. It is translated as CASIGTSGGPANYNEQFF. The chain uses TRBV27 and TRBJ2-1; 12 bases are a match to TRBD2. Germline CDR1 reads MNHEY; CDR2 reads SMNVEV (reference sequence). The V gene end was trimmed by 7 bases and the J gene end by 3 bases; junction bases not matched to a gene: 13. The CDR3 has 18 amino acids.

The chain combines TRBV29-1 with TRBJ1-1, with D perhaps TRBD1 (6 bases). In germline, CDR1 is SQVTM, CDR2 ANQGSEA. V was shortened by 2 bases and J by 6 bases, with 13 bases between the two germline ends. The CDR3 is 13 amino acids. The DNA for the CDR3 is TGCAGCGTTGAAACAGGGCTGAGGCCTGAAGCTTTCTTT. Translating gives CSVETGLRPEAFF.

The chain links TRBV7-3 to TRBJ2-2; 7 nucleotides align to TRBD2. Trimming took 0 bases from V and 7 from J; bases not matched to a gene: 8. The CDR3 sequence is 16 residues long. Germline CDR1 and CDR2: SGHTA and FQGTGA. The CDR3 region is CASSLTGGGPIGELFF. CDR3 sequence (DNA): TGTGCCAGCAGCTTAACTGGGGGAGGGCCTATCGGGGAGCTGTTTTTT.

V gene TRBV12-3 or TRBV12-4 combines with J gene TRBJ1-5; D perhaps matches TRBD1 (6 bases). V shed 7 bases and J shed 10 bases, with 14 bases lying between them. The CDR3 sequence is 12 residues long. The CDR3 DNA reads TGTGCCAGCAAGGGGGAGAACCTACCCCAGCATTTT. Translation gives CASKGENLPQHF.

The chain combines TRBV3-1 (or the pseudogene TRBV3-2) with TRBJ2-1, with 8 nucleotides matching TRBD1. The V and J ends lost 5 bases and 12 bases, in that order; junction bases with no gene match: 3. The CDR3 has 11 residues. CDR1 is LGHDT and CDR2 is YNNKEL in the germline V gene (reference sequence). The CDR3 spells CASSYDRGQFF. The CDR3 region has the DNA TGTGCCAGCAGCTATGACAGGGGGCAGTTCTTC.

In this sample, this clone turned up once. This sequence joins TRBV4-3 and TRBJ1-1, with D unclear. Trimming left V 2 bases short and J 3 bases short, with 10 bases between. This CDR3 contains 14 residues. The germline gives CDR1 LGHNA, CDR2 YSLEER. CDR3 DNA sequence: TGCGCCAGCAGCCAACGGGGTGGGGACACTGAAGCTTTCTTT. It codes for CASSQRGGDTEAFF.

The chain couples TRBV21-1 to TRBJ2-2; whether TRBD2, the table's D call, matches the DNA was not checked. TRBV21-1 is described as a pseudogene. This CDR3 is 17 amino acids long. CDR3 sequence: CASREGGRRAHTGELFF. The CDR3 DNA reads as TGTGCCAGCAGGGAAGGAGGGCGCAGGGCGCACACCGGGGAGCTGTTTTTT.

This clone was seen more than once but under ten times. The CDR3, as DNA: TGTGCCAGCAGCGCGGACTACGGAAACACCATATATTTT. Translated, it gives CASSADYGNTIYF. V is TRBV3-1 (or the pseudogene TRBV3-2) and J is TRBJ1-3; D remains ambiguous. The CDR3 extends over 13 amino acids. The V end lost 5 bases, the J end lost 4 bases, and 9 bases lay between the germline ends. Germline V gene lookup returns CDR1 LGHDT and CDR2 YNNKEL (reference sequence).

The V gene is TRBV18, the J gene TRBJ2-7; D not resolved. This CDR3 spans 14 amino acids. The V end lost 0 bases, the J end lost 2 bases, and 8 bases lay between the germline ends. Germline CDR1 and CDR2: KGHSH and LQKENI. CDR3 sequence: CASSPPVQTYEQYF. CDR3 sequence (DNA): TGTGCCAGCTCACCACCGGTACAAACCTACGAGCAGTACTTC.

This chain joins TRBV15 and TRBJ1-5; the match to TRBD1 covers 9 bases. With 11 bases clipped from V and 7 bases from J, the junction kept 6 bases outside the gene matches. Per the germline V gene, CDR1 is LNHNV and CDR2 is YYDKDF (reference sequence). This CDR3 is 12 amino acids long. In DNA form, the CDR3 reads TGTGCCGCAGGGACAGGGTGGCAGCCCCAGCATTTT. Residues: CAAGTGWQPQHF.

This rearrangement joins TRBV4-1 to TRBJ2-7; D not certain. The V end was cut by 1 base, the J end by 3 bases, with 7 bases between. This CDR3 is 13 amino acids long. The germline gives CDR1 MGHRA, CDR2 YSYEKL. The CDR3 here is CASSQGQLYEQYF. CDR3 bases: TGCGCCAGCAGCCAAGGCCAACTCTACGAGCAGTACTTC.